A single T cell receptor (beta chain) is shown here with its context. The target antigen is unknown. This sample was included in a study of T cell responses to AZD1222 COVID-19 vaccine. Study-wide points: All repertoire sampling was performed exclusively after the peak T cell response.

V shed 5 bases and J shed 4 bases, with 18 bases lying between them. Germline V gene lookup returns CDR1 MNHEY and CDR2 SVGAGI. This CDR3 has 15 amino acids. Using immunoSEQ multiplex PCR, the repertoire was profiled, and TCRdb retains in-frame clones only, with some absent. The repertoire holds fewer than 90,000 clones, approximately 91% seen once, with about 11% in the top ten. This TCR derives from an adult in good health. The V call is TRBV6-5, the J call TRBJ2-7, with D uncertain. This sample comprised peripheral blood, obtained on day 0 of AZD1222 vaccination. The CDR3 DNA is TGTGCCAGCAGTCTATCGGCATTTACCCAATACGAGCAGTACTTC. As protein: CASSLSAFTQYEQYF.